These 22 T cell receptor beta chains originate from one sample sequenced in a study of OX40 agonist ivuxolimab in advanced cancers. Profiled with immunoSEQ multiplex PCR; TCRdb holds only in-frame clones, not every one. The data show tens of thousands of clones, with approximately 84% seen just once and 28% held by the top ten. The sample in question was CD4+ or CD8+ T cells sorted from blood, obtained in a trial of the OX40 agonist ivuxolimab. These receptors all stem from an adult with an advanced solid tumor such as melanoma, head and neck, liver or kidney cancer.

The chain couples TRBV11-2 to TRBJ1-3; D might be TRBD1 (6 bases). Trimming pared 4 bases from V and 0 bases from J, leaving 19 bases between. The CDR3 length is 18 residues. Germline assignment: CDR1 SGHAT and CDR2 FQNNGV. In nucleotides, the CDR3 is TGTGCCAGCAGCTCACCAAGCCCGGACAGCCTCTCTGGAAACACCATATATTTT. This encodes CASSSPSPDSLSGNTIYF.

The chain links TRBV28 to TRBJ1-2; maybe TRBD1 (5 bases). This CDR3 has 14 residues. Germline CDR1 MDHEN, CDR2 SYDVKM. Trimming took 7 bases from V and 3 from J, leaving 15 bases between them. CDR3 DNA sequence: TGTGCCAGCATCTCCCGGGGCAGTCACTATGGCTACACCTTC. Encoded protein: CASISRGSHYGYTF.

This sequence joins TRBV10-2 and TRBJ2-1; 9 bases agree with TRBD2. Germline V gives CDR1 WSHSY, CDR2 SAAADI. The CDR3 is made up of 12 amino acids. J was trimmed by 12 bases and V by 4 bases; bases with no gene match: 4. CDR3 loop: CASSVAGVGQFF. The CDR3 coding sequence is TGCGCCAGCAGTGTAGCGGGGGTCGGGCAGTTCTTC.

The CDR3 region is CASGFGTGGNEQFF. In DNA, the CDR3 is TGTGCCAGCGGTTTCGGGACAGGGGGCAATGAGCAGTTCTTC. V and J are TRBV5-5 and TRBJ2-1, with TRBD1 matching 11 bases. The CDR3 extends over 14 amino acids. Germline values: CDR1 SGHKS, CDR2 YYEKEE (reference sequence). V lost 7 bases and J lost 6; bases outside the gene matches: 6.

The V gene is TRBV5-1, the J gene TRBJ2-1; maybe TRBD2 (5 bases). V dropped 7 bases and J dropped 9 bases, with 14 bases sitting between them. This CDR3 comprises 12 residues. Germline lookup yields CDR1 SGHRS and CDR2 YFSETQ. This CDR3 reads CASGEFAGEQFF. The CDR3 bases are TGCGCCAGCGGGGAGTTCGCGGGTGAGCAGTTCTTC.

The chain joins TRBV7-7 to TRBJ2-5, with D possibly matching TRBD2 (5 bases). CDR3 length equals 16 residues. V lost 2 bases, J lost 4 bases, and 17 bases lay in between. Germline loops: CDR1 SSHAT, CDR2 FNYEAQ (reference sequence). The CDR3 region has the DNA TGTGCCAGCAGCTTAAAGGGCACAAACCGGGGAGAGACCCAGTACTTC. Translation gives CASSLKGTNRGETQYF.

The V call is TRBV4-1, the J call TRBJ2-1; no reliable D call. The CDR3 sequence is 14 residues long. V was trimmed by 1 base and J by 7 bases, leaving 11 bases between them. Germline loops: CDR1 MGHRA, CDR2 YSYEKL. The CDR3 DNA follows: TGCGCCAGCAGCCAAGTAACGGGTTCGAATGAGCAGTTCTTC. Translating gives CASSQVTGSNEQFF.

The V gene is TRBV25-1, the J gene TRBJ2-1; the D is unclear. This CDR3 contains 13 residues. The V gene lost 2 bases and the J gene lost 3 bases, with 5 bases spanning the gap. Per the germline V gene, CDR1 is MGHDK and CDR2 is SYGVNS. This CDR3 reads CASSEAGYNEQFF. The CDR3 bases are TGTGCCAGCAGTGAAGCAGGCTACAATGAGCAGTTCTTC. The full variable domain, in which reference TRBV25-1 and TRBJ2-1 provide the parts outside the CDR3, is EADIYQTPRYLVIGTGKKITLECSQTMGHDKMYWYQQDPGMELHLIHYSYGVNSTEKGDLSSESTVSRIRTEHFPLTLESARPSHTSQYLCASSEAGYNEQFFGPGTRLTVL.

This rearrangement joins TRBV7-2 to TRBJ1-1, with 9 bases aligning to TRBD1. This CDR3 contains 15 residues. Germline V gene sequence: CDR1 SGHTA, CDR2 FQGNSA. The trim removed 3 bases at V and 4 bases at J, leaving 6 bases unmatched. This CDR3 is CASSFLGQGPTEAFF. Here the CDR3 DNA reads TGTGCCAGCAGCTTCCTGGGACAGGGTCCCACTGAAGCTTTCTTT.

In DNA form, the CDR3 reads TGCGCCAGCAGCCTGGGCGGGTACGGGGGCACTGAAGCTTTCTTT. Amino acids: CASSLGGYGGTEAFF. The J gene is TRBJ1-1, the V gene TRBV5-1; tentative D call: TRBD1 (5 bases). Germline-derived CDR1 and CDR2 are SGHRS and YFSETQ. Trimming took 4 bases from V and 4 from J, leaving 17 bases between them. This CDR3 comprises 15 residues.

The gene calls are TRBV7-9 and TRBJ2-7; D gene ambiguous. This CDR3 has 13 amino acids. V lost 1 base and J 2 bases, leaving 6 bases between the germline ends. Germline CDR1 is SEHNR and CDR2 is FQNEAQ (reference sequence). The CDR3 loop reads CASSLVNTYEQYF. The CDR3 bases are TGTGCCAGCAGCTTAGTTAATACCTACGAGCAGTACTTC.

J is TRBJ2-1 and V is TRBV19, with 7 bases fitting TRBD2. The CDR3 is 15 residues long. The V segment lost 3 bases and the J segment 8 bases; nucleotides outside the gene matches: 10. Germline V CDR1 and CDR2: LNHDA, SQIVND (reference sequence). CDR3: CASSMSGAPLDEQFF. Here the CDR3 DNA reads TGTGCCAGTAGTATGAGCGGGGCCCCCTTGGATGAGCAGTTCTTC.

V is TRBV7-9 and J is TRBJ2-7; D is uncertain. Germline values: CDR1 SEHNR, CDR2 FQNEAQ (reference sequence). The V end lost 5 bases, the J end lost 5 bases, and 7 bases lay between the germline ends. The CDR3 spans 11 residues. The DNA of the CDR3 is TGTGCCAGCAGCCCAGCCCACGAGCAGTACTTC. Translated, it gives CASSPAHEQYF.

The gene calls are TRBV6-1 and TRBJ2-1; 8 nucleotides align to TRBD1. The CDR3 is 14 amino acids. The V gene end was trimmed by 2 bases and the J gene end by 8 bases; junction bases not matched to a gene: 5. CDR1 MNHNS and CDR2 SASEGT come from the germline V gene. The CDR3 DNA sequence: TGTGCCAGCAGTGAAATTGGACAGGGCTATGAGCAGTTCTTC. It is translated as CASSEIGQGYEQFF.

The count of this clone is one. The V call is TRBV9, the J call TRBJ2-2; 9 bases are shared with TRBD1. The germline CDR1 and CDR2 sequences are SGDLS and YYNGEE. V dropped 4 bases and J dropped 4; count of bases not matched to a gene: 8. The CDR3 has 16 residues. CDR3: CASSPTGQGITGELFF. CDR3 sequence (DNA): TGTGCCAGCAGCCCAACGGGACAGGGTATCACCGGGGAGCTGTTTTTT. The full variable domain, its missing parts supplied by reference TRBV9 and TRBJ2-2, is DSGVTQTPKHLITATGQRVTLRCSPRSGDLSVYWYQQSLDQGLQFLIQYYNGEERAKGNILERFSAQQFPDLHSELNLSSLELGDSALYFCASSPTGQGITGELFFGEGSRLTVL.

The V call is TRBV7-7, the J call TRBJ2-6, with D unresolved. Germline V lookup: CDR1 SSHAT, CDR2 FNYEAQ (reference sequence). The CDR3 spans 14 residues. V was pared by 5 bases and J by 2 bases, with 7 bases between. For the CDR3, the DNA is TGTGCCAGCAGCCCCGGACCTGGGGCCAACGTCCTGACTTTC. It translates to CASSPGPGANVLTF. The complete variable domain, with remaining parts taken from reference TRBV7-7 and TRBJ2-6, reads GAGVSQSPRYKVTKRGQDVTLRCDPISSHATLYWYQQALGQGPEFLTYFNYEAQPDKSGLPSDRFSAERPEGSISTLTIQRTEQRDSAMYRCASSPGPGANVLTFGAGSRLTVL.

The rearrangement joins TRBV6-1 to TRBJ1-1; D is ambiguous. CDR1 and CDR2 from the germline V gene are MNHNS and SASEGT. V lost 3 bases, J lost 8 bases, and 16 bases lay in between. This CDR3 is built from 14 residues. The CDR3 sequence is CASSDPTSPPEAFF. The CDR3 region has the DNA TGTGCCAGCAGTGACCCAACTAGCCCCCCCGAAGCTTTCTTT.

The genes are TRBV6-4 and TRBJ2-1; no clear D. The germline V gene has CDR1 MRHNA and CDR2 SNTAGT. The CDR3 totals 12 residues. The ends were cut back, 5 bases at V and 8 bases at J, with 10 bases in the middle. In DNA form, the CDR3 reads TGTGCCAGCAGTTACGTCGGAGATGAGCAGTTCTTC. It is translated as CASSYVGDEQFF.

This rearrangement joins TRBV7-8 to TRBJ2-7, with D hard to call. The CDR3 loop spans 13 amino acids. The V end was cut by 6 bases, the J end by 2 bases, with 11 bases between. Germline V CDR1 and CDR2: SGHVS, FQNEAQ. DNA of the CDR3: TGTGCCAGCAGTTACGGGCGGCCCTACGAGCAGTACTTC. This encodes CASSYGRPYEQYF. The full variable domain, completed using reference TRBV7-8 and TRBJ2-7, is GAGVSQSPRYKVAKRGQDVALRCDPISGHVSLFWYQQALGQGPEFLTYFQNEAQLDKSGLPSDRFFAERPEGSVSTLKIQRTQQEDSAVYLCASSYGRPYEQYFGPGTRLTVT.

Concerning this clone: The sample holds other DNA sequences that translate to the same CDR3. The J gene is TRBJ2-1, the V gene TRBV27; a weak D match, TRBD1 (7 bases). The V end lost 5 bases, the J end lost 6 bases, and 14 bases lay between the germline ends. This CDR3 has 14 amino acids. CDR1 and CDR2 from the germline V gene are MNHEY and SMNVEV (reference sequence). As DNA, the CDR3 is TGTGCCAGCAGTAGTAGACAGGGAGGCAATGAGCAGTTCTTC. As protein: CASSSRQGGNEQFF.

A word on this clone: Its ends do not fully match the called genes, so a read error is possible. The chain combines TRBV10-3 with TRBJ1-6; weak D call: TRBD1 (5 bases). In germline, CDR1 is ENHRY, CDR2 SYGVKD. The CDR3 totals 14 residues. The CDR3 DNA reads as TGTGCCATCAGTGTAGGCCAGGGAGGTTCACCCCCCCACTTT. It codes for CAISVGQGGSPPHF.

This clone showed up just once. The CDR3 DNA reads TGTGCCAGCACCCAAGGGGGAACTAATGAAAAACTGTTTTTT. Translated, it gives CASTQGGTNEKLFF. The chain combines TRBV7-9 with TRBJ1-4, with D perhaps matching TRBD1 (6 bases). The CDR3 covers 14 residues. The V gene's germline CDR1 is SEHNR and CDR2 FQNEAQ (reference sequence). V gave up 7 bases and J gave up 1 base, with 10 bases separating them.